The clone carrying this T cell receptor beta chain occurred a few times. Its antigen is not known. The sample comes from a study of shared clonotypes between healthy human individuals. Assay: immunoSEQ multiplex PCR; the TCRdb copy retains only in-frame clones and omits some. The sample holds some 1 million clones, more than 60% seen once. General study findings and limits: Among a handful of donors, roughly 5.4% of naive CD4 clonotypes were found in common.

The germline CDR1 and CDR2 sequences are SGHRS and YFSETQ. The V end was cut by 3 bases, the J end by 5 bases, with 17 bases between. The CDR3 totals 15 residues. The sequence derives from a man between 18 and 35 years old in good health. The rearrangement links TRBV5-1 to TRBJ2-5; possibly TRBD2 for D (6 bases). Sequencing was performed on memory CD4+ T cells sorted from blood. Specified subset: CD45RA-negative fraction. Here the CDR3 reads CASSSAQGGRETQYF. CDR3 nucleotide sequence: TGCGCCAGCAGCTCTGCTCAGGGAGGTCGGGAGACCCAGTACTTC. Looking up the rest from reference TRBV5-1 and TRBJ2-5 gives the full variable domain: KAGVTQTPRYLIKTRGQQVTLSCSPISGHRSVSWYQQTPGQGLQFLFEYFSETQRNKGNFPGRFSGRQFSNSRSEMNVSTLELGDSALYLCASSSAQGGRETQYFGPGTRLLVL.